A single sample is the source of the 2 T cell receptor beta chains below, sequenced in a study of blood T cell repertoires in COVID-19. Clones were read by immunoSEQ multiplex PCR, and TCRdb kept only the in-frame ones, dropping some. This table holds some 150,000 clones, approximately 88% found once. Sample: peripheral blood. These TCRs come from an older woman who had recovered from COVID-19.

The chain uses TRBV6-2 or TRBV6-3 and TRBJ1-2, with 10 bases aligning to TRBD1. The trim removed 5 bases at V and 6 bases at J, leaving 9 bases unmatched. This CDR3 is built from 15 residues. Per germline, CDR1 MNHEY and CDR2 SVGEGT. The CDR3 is CASSKPRQGANGYTF. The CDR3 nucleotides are TGTGCCAGCAGTAAACCCCGACAGGGGGCAAATGGCTACACCTTC.

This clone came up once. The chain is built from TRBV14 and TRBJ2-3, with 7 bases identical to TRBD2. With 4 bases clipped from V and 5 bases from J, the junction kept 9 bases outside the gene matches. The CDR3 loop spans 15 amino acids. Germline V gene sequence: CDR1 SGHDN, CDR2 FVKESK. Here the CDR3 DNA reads TGTGCCAGCAGCCTGAGCGGGATCCTGGGAGATACGCAGTATTTT. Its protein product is CASSLSGILGDTQYF.